Listed below are T cell receptor beta chains from one sample, sequenced in a study of T cells in Graves' hyperthyroidism and ophthalmopathy. Via MiXCR, TCRdb re-called the multiplex PCR reads, giving one row per CDR3 protein. The sample shows fewer than 500,000 distinct CDR3 sequences, roughly 15% of them seen only once. The sequenced sample was blood. These receptors were obtained from a woman aged 30 to 39 with Graves' ophthalmopathy. CDR3s include the opening cysteine and the closing phenylalanine or tryptophan. The D gene is left open where the match is weak.

J gene,V gene,CDR3 length,D gene,CDR3 protein
TRBJ2-7,TRBV27,14,NA,CASTTQGRGDEQYF
TRBJ1-5,TRBV6-1,14,NA,CASSGGLRMSPQHF
TRBJ2-1,TRBV7-2,16,TRBD2,CAGSLRLAGVYNEQFF
TRBJ1-1,TRBV28,14,TRBD1,CASRETGGDTEAFF
TRBJ1-4,TRBV12-3/TRBV12-4,15,NA,CASSIHPRGGGKLFF
TRBJ1-2,TRBV12-5,15,NA,CASGLVVGGFSGYTF
TRBJ1-1,TRBV2,14,NA,CASSGDQMNTEAFF
TRBJ2-5,TRBV6-1,16,NA,CASSWSGGGTQETQYF
TRBJ2-1,TRBV7-2,14,NA,CASSGGASYNEQFF
TRBJ1-1,TRBV10-2,15,TRBD1,CASRHTGGLDTEAFF
TRBJ1-5,TRBV20-1,16,TRBD1,CSARTGGVYSNQPQHF
TRBJ2-1,TRBV7-9,15,TRBD2,CASSIAGFPYNEQFF
TRBJ1-1,TRBV3-1,14,NA,CASSHGSVNTEAFF
TRBJ1-2,TRBV4-1,14,NA,CASSHSTTGRGYTF
TRBJ2-2,TRBV11-2,12,NA,CASSQRTGELFF
TRBJ1-4,TRBV19,14,NA,CASSIGPWDEKLFF
TRBJ1-1,TRBV14,13,NA,CASSQWGGDEAFF